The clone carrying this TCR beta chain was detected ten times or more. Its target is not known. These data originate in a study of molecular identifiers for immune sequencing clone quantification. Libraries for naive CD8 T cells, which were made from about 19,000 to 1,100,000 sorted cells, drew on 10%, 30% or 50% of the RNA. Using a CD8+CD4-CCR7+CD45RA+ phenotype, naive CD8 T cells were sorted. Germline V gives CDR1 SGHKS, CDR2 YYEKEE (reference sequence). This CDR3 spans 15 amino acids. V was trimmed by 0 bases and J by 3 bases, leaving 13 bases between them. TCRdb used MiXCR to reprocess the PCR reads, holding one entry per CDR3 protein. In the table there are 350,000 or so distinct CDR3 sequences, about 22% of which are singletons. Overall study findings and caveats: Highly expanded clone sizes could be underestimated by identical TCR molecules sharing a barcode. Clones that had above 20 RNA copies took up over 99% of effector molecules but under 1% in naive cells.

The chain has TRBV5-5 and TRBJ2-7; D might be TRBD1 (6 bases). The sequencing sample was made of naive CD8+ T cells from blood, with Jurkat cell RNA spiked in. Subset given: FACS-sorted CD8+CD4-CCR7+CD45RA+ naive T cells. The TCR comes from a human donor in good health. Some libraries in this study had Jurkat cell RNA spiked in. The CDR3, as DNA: TGTGCCAGCAGCTTGGTTGGGGGCGCGGGCTACGAGCAGTACTTC. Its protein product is CASSLVGGAGYEQYF.